Below are 27 T cell receptor beta chains sequenced from a single sample in a study of CD8+ T cells in alopecia areata. RNA was extracted and reverse transcribed into cDNA as the sequencing template. Libraries were prepared by immunoSEQ multiplex PCR; TCRdb keeps only in-frame clonotypes and omits some of them. Of about 150,000 clones listed, around three fifths are singletons. Material: CD4+ T cells sorted from blood, obtained at week 0. The receptor source for this set is a human donor with alopecia areata.

The chain is built from TRBV30 and TRBJ1-4, with 12 bases that match TRBD1. The CDR3 loop spans 17 amino acids. Trimming took 3 bases from V and 1 from J; bases not matched to a gene: 6. Germline lookup yields CDR1 GTSNPN and CDR2 SVGIG (reference sequence). The CDR3 spells CAWSWGQGALTNEKLFF. The CDR3 nucleotides read TGTGCCTGGAGCTGGGGACAGGGGGCCCTAACTAATGAAAAACTGTTTTTT.

This chain uses TRBV2 with TRBJ2-5; D is perhaps TRBD1 (7 bases). Trimming removed 0 bases from V and 2 bases from J, with 13 bases in between. The CDR3 sequence is 16 residues long. Germline lookup yields CDR1 SNHLY and CDR2 FYNNEI. The chain's CDR3 is CASSEALAGQQETQYF. CDR3 coding DNA: TGTGCCAGCAGTGAAGCGCTGGCGGGACAGCAAGAGACCCAGTACTTC.

V is TRBV30 and J is TRBJ1-2; no clear D gene. The V gene lost 4 bases and the J gene lost 4 bases, with 13 bases spanning the gap. Germline CDR1 GTSNPN, CDR2 SVGIG (reference sequence). The CDR3 spans 13 residues. CDR3 sequence reads: CAWIRGAGYGYTF. As DNA, the CDR3 is TGTGCCTGGATCCGGGGAGCCGGCTATGGCTACACCTTC.

The chain carries TRBV5-6 and TRBJ1-6, with a possible D match to TRBD1 (5 bases). The CDR3 runs to 15 residues. Germline CDR1 reads SGHDT; CDR2 reads YYEEEE. With 4 bases removed from V and 5 bases from J, the gap between germline ends came to 13 bases. DNA of the CDR3: TGTGCCAGCAGCCAAGCGGGACGTAATAATTCACCCCTCCACTTT. Amino acids: CASSQAGRNNSPLHF.

This clone has a handful of counts. V is TRBV10-3 and J is TRBJ2-3, with D perhaps matching TRBD1 (6 bases). This CDR3 spans 14 amino acids. V was cut by 4 bases and J by 6 bases, with 14 bases left in between. Germline CDR1 is ENHRY and CDR2 is SYGVKD. The CDR3 protein is CAISGAGAEDTQYF. CDR3 bases: TGTGCCATCAGTGGGGCAGGGGCCGAGGATACGCAGTATTTT.

In this sample, this clone turned up a few times. This chain uses TRBV6-6 with TRBJ2-7, with 9 bases aligning to TRBD1. CDR1 is MNHNY and CDR2 is SVGAGI in the germline V gene (reference sequence). The CDR3 totals 16 residues. With V trimmed by 5 bases and J by 3 bases, 11 bases remained unmatched. The CDR3 nucleotides read TGTGCCAGCAGTGTACGACCGGGACAGGGTTTCTACGAGCAGTACTTC. It translates to CASSVRPGQGFYEQYF.

The chain joins TRBV27 to TRBJ2-1, with unresolved D. CDR1 is MNHEY, CDR2 SMNVEV, per germline (reference sequence). This CDR3 has 13 residues. V lost 5 bases, J lost 9 bases, and 14 bases lay in between. The CDR3 DNA reads TGTGCCAGCAGTCTGACTTGGTGGCGTGAGCAGTTCTTC. Translation gives CASSLTWWREQFF.

This chain uses TRBV15 with TRBJ1-2; D remains unclear. The CDR3 is 12 amino acids. The germline CDR1 and CDR2 sequences are LNHNV and YYDKDF (reference sequence). The ends were cut back, 3 bases at V and 4 bases at J, with 6 bases in the middle. CDR3 region: CATSRDLYGYTF. The CDR3 DNA sequence: TGTGCCACCAGCAGGGACCTCTATGGCTACACCTTC. Full variable domain (rest looked up from reference TRBV15 and TRBJ1-2): DAMVIQNPRYQVTQFGKPVTLSCSQTLNHNVMYWYQQKSSQAPKLLFHYYDKDFNNEADTPDNFQSRRPNTSFCFLDIRSPGLGDTAMYLCATSRDLYGYTFGSGTRLTVV.

The rearrangement uses TRBV7-2 and TRBJ2-1; 11 bases fit TRBD1. Unmatched junction bases numbered 8, after V lost 4 bases and J lost 6 bases. Per the germline V gene, CDR1 is SGHTA and CDR2 is FQGNSA. The CDR3 sequence is 16 residues long. The DNA of the CDR3 is TGTGCCAGCAGCTCATTAGGGGACAGGGGGTTCAATGAGCAGTTCTTC. Encoded protein: CASSSLGDRGFNEQFF.

The rearrangement joins TRBV7-2 to TRBJ1-5, with a tentative D call TRBD1 (5 bases). The V gene's germline CDR1 is SGHTA and CDR2 FQGNSA. The CDR3 is 13 amino acids. V shed 1 base and J shed 6 bases, with 7 bases lying between them. CDR3 region: CASSLEQAQPQHF. The CDR3, as DNA: TGTGCCAGCAGCTTAGAACAGGCTCAGCCCCAGCATTTT. Full variable domain (remainder filled in from reference TRBV7-2 and TRBJ1-5): GAGVSQSPSNKVTEKGKDVELRCDPISGHTALYWYRQSLGQGLEFLIYFQGNSAPDKSGLPSDRFSAERTGGSVSTLTIQRTQQEDSAVYLCASSLEQAQPQHFGDGTRLSIL.

This clone has a handful of counts. The junction does not match germline at one end; this may be a read error. The chain employs TRBV2 and TRBJ2-7; TRBD2 matches 7 bases. CDR1 SNHLY and CDR2 FYNNEI come from the germline V gene. CDR3 size: 9 residues. The CDR3 DNA is TGTGCCAGCGGGACTACGATTGTCTTC. The encoded protein is CASGTTIVF.

The chain employs TRBV30 and TRBJ1-5; D is ambiguous. This CDR3 contains 13 residues. Germline CDR1 is GTSNPN and CDR2 is SVGIG (reference sequence). Trimming left V 1 base short and J 5 bases short, with 9 bases between. The CDR3 DNA reads as TGTGCCTGGAGTGGGGGAATGCATCAGCCCCAGCATTTT. Translation gives CAWSGGMHQPQHF. Together with reference TRBV30 and TRBJ1-5, the CDR3 gives the full variable domain: SQTIHQWPATLVQPVGSPLSLECTVEGTSNPNLYWYRQAAGRGLQLLFYSVGIGQISSEVPQNLSASRPQDRQFILSSKKLLLSDSGFYLCAWSGGMHQPQHFGDGTRLSIL.

This clone was found a few times. The chain recombines TRBV5-6 with TRBJ2-5; D is unresolved. Trimming took 0 bases from V and 7 from J, leaving 10 bases between them. The CDR3 loop spans 13 amino acids. Germline CDR1 is SGHDT and CDR2 is YYEEEE. For the CDR3, the DNA is TGTGCCAGCAGCTTGGCTGGGCCGCGGACCCAGTACTTC. It translates to CASSLAGPRTQYF. Complete variable domain (other parts from reference TRBV5-6 and TRBJ2-5): DAGVTQSPTHLIKTRGQQVTLRCSPKSGHDTVSWYQQALGQGPQFIFQYYEEEERQRGNFPDRFSGHQFPNYSSELNVNALLLGDSALYLCASSLAGPRTQYFGPGTRLLVL.

The chain carries TRBV18 and TRBJ1-5; D perhaps matches TRBD1 (5 bases). Germline CDR1 is KGHSH and CDR2 is LQKENI. V was cut by 8 bases and J by 3 bases, with 11 bases left in between. The CDR3 runs 13 residues. In DNA, the CDR3 is TGTGCCAGCAGCGGGGGATCCAATCAGCCCCAGCATTTT. This sequence encodes CASSGGSNQPQHF. Full variable domain (missing parts from reference TRBV18 and TRBJ1-5): NAGVMQNPRHLVRRRGQEARLRCSPMKGHSHVYWYRQLPEEGLKFMVYLQKENIIDESGMPKERFSAEFPKEGPSILRIQQVVRGDSAAYFCASSGGSNQPQHFGDGTRLSIL.

The chain uses TRBV6-1 and TRBJ2-3, with D perhaps matching TRBD1 (6 bases). The CDR3 contains 16 residues. V lost 4 bases and J 6 bases, leaving 20 bases between the germline ends. Germline lookup yields CDR1 MNHNS and CDR2 SASEGT. The CDR3 protein is CASSVSAGATGDTQYF. The CDR3 DNA sequence: TGTGCCAGCAGTGTCTCCGCAGGGGCAACGGGGGATACGCAGTATTTT.

The chain links TRBV27 to TRBJ1-2, with D unclear. Trimming shortened V by 6 bases and J by 4 bases, and 9 bases separated the two germline ends. The CDR3 length is 12 residues. CDR1 MNHEY and CDR2 SMNVEV come from the germline V gene (reference sequence). The chain's CDR3 is CASRKAGYGYTF. Here the CDR3 DNA reads TGTGCCAGCAGAAAGGCCGGCTATGGCTACACCTTC.

The chain is built from TRBV29-1 and TRBJ1-2; tentatively, D is TRBD1 (6 bases). V lost 1 base and J 4 bases, leaving 13 bases between the germline ends. CDR3 length: 14 amino acids. CDR1 SQVTM and CDR2 ANQGSEA come from the germline V gene. CDR3 DNA: TGCAGCGTTGAAGGCGCGGGGGCGAGCTATGGCTACACCTTC. This sequence encodes CSVEGAGASYGYTF.

The table lists this clone with a few counts. This CDR3 is CASSRTGDRDSNQPQHF. CDR3 nucleotide sequence: TGTGCCAGCAGTCGGACAGGGGACAGGGATAGTAATCAGCCCCAGCATTTT. J is TRBJ1-5 and V is TRBV2; TRBD1 matches 9 bases. This CDR3 comprises 17 residues. Trimming removed 5 bases from V and 4 bases from J; junction bases left unmatched: 12. Per the germline V gene, CDR1 is SNHLY and CDR2 is FYNNEI.

This clone was detected a few times. This chain links TRBV10-3 with TRBJ2-5, with D possibly called TRBD1 or TRBD2 (6 bases each). Germline CDR1 and CDR2: ENHRY and SYGVKD. V was cut by 4 bases and J by 4 bases, with 22 bases left in between. The CDR3 is 17 amino acids. This CDR3 reads CAISGGGLAGVIETQYF. In DNA form, the CDR3 reads TGTGCCATCAGTGGAGGGGGACTTGCAGGGGTAATAGAGACCCAGTACTTC.

The chain links TRBV30 to TRBJ2-5; no clear D. There are 13 residues in the CDR3. V lost 2 bases, J lost 5 bases, and 12 bases lay in between. Germline V gene data show CDR1 as GTSNPN and CDR2 as SVGIG (reference sequence). The CDR3 sequence: CAWSSHMGETQYF. For the CDR3, the DNA is TGTGCCTGGAGTAGTCATATGGGCGAGACCCAGTACTTC.

The chain employs TRBV18 and TRBJ1-2, with 10 bases aligning to TRBD1. The ends lost 3 bases at V and 13 bases at J; junction bases unmatched: 5. Germline-derived CDR1 and CDR2 are KGHSH and LQKENI. This CDR3 comprises 12 residues. The CDR3 nucleotides read TGTGCCAGCTCACCCGGGACAGGGGCCGGCACCTTC. This codes for CASSPGTGAGTF.

This chain joins TRBV29-1 and TRBJ1-2; TRBD1 matches 9 bases. V shed 5 bases and J 4 bases; nucleotides not matched to a gene: 5. Looked up from germline, CDR1 is SQVTM and CDR2 is ANQGSEA. This CDR3 spans 13 amino acids. The CDR3 nucleotides read TGCAGCGTTTACCGGGACAGGGCCTATGGCTACACCTTC. Translation: CSVYRDRAYGYTF. The whole variable domain, remainder taken from reference TRBV29-1 and TRBJ1-2, is SAVISQKPSRDICQRGTSLTIQCQVDSQVTMMFWYRQQPGQSLTLIATANQGSEATYESGFVIDKFPISRPNLTFSTLTVSNMSPEDSSIYLCSVYRDRAYGYTFGSGTRLTVV.

This clone was recorded only once. The CDR3 DNA reads as TGTGCCAGCAGGTTGACAGCTAACTCTGGGGCCAACGTCCTGACTTTC. This codes for CASRLTANSGANVLTF. The chain couples TRBV2 to TRBJ2-6; a weak D match, TRBD1 (5 bases). V lost 6 bases and J 0 bases, leaving 12 bases between the germline ends. Germline assignment: CDR1 SNHLY and CDR2 FYNNEI. The CDR3 is 16 amino acids.

The J gene is TRBJ1-5, the V gene TRBV15, with no clear D. Germline V CDR1 and CDR2: LNHNV, YYDKDF (reference sequence). Trimming stripped 0 bases from V and 4 bases from J, with 7 bases between. This CDR3 is 14 amino acids long. For the CDR3, the DNA is TGTGCCACCAGCAGAGATCCGGGAAATCAGCCCCAGCATTTT. Its protein product is CATSRDPGNQPQHF.

The chain combines TRBV27 with TRBJ2-7, with 9 bases aligning to TRBD1. CDR3 length: 13 residues. In germline, CDR1 is MNHEY, CDR2 SMNVEV (reference sequence). The trim removed 2 bases at V and 11 bases at J, leaving 7 bases unmatched. CDR3 coding DNA: TGTGCCAGCAGTTTAGAGGGACAGGGAGTGGAGTACTTC. As protein: CASSLEGQGVEYF.

Comment on this clone: A junction end diverges from the germline sequence, so it may reflect a read error. V and J are TRBV29-1 and TRBJ2-3; D ambiguous. The CDR3 has 12 residues. Germline lookup yields CDR1 SQVTM and CDR2 ANQGSEA. DNA of the CDR3: TGCAGCTTTGACACTTCAGCAGATACGCAGTATTTT. The encoded protein is CSFDTSADTQYF.

The chain couples TRBV7-9 to TRBJ1-5; D might be TRBD1 (5 bases). CDR3 size: 13 residues. V lost 5 bases and J 4 bases, leaving 9 bases between the germline ends. Germline V CDR1 and CDR2: SEHNR, FQNEAQ (reference sequence). CDR3 nucleotide sequence: TGTGCCAGCAGCCTACAGGAAAATCAGCCCCAGCATTTT. This translates into CASSLQENQPQHF.